A single sample is the source of the 28 T cell receptor beta chains below, sequenced in a study of OX40 agonist ivuxolimab in advanced cancers. Method: immunoSEQ multiplex PCR; TCRdb's copy keeps in-frame clones and lacks some. The table lists about 83,000 clones, around 84% of them singletons. The source was CD4+ or CD8+ T cells sorted from blood, collected in a trial of the OX40 agonist ivuxolimab. The receptors stem from an adult with an advanced solid tumor such as melanoma, head and neck, liver or kidney cancer.

This clone was observed a few times. V and J are TRBV29-1 and TRBJ1-4; D is undetermined. CDR1 is SQVTM, CDR2 ANQGSEA, per germline. V was shortened by 4 bases and J by 8 bases, with 8 bases between the two germline ends. The CDR3 consists of 11 residues. The CDR3 here is CSVAGLEKLFF. For the CDR3, the DNA is TGCAGCGTTGCGGGTTTAGAAAAACTGTTTTTT.

The rearrangement uses TRBV18 and TRBJ1-1, with no clear D. Germline CDR1 KGHSH, CDR2 LQKENI. There are 14 residues in the CDR3. With 4 bases removed from V and 2 bases from J, the gap between germline ends came to 11 bases. CDR3 in DNA: TGTGCCAGCTCACAAGCCTCAAGTAACACTGAAGCTTTCTTT. This codes for CASSQASSNTEAFF.

A remark on this clone: Other DNA sequences in the sample encode the same CDR3. The chain is built from TRBV5-1 and TRBJ1-6, with D perhaps TRBD1 (5 bases). The CDR3 has 15 amino acids. V lost 0 bases, J lost 8 bases, and 12 bases lay in between. CDR1 is SGHRS and CDR2 is YFSETQ in the germline V gene. DNA of the CDR3: TGCGCCAGCAGCTTGGAACCCGGGGGAGATTCACCCCTCCACTTT. This translates into CASSLEPGGDSPLHF.

This clone was seen more than once but under ten times. This rearrangement joins TRBV18 to TRBJ1-1; D perhaps matches TRBD1 (5 bases). In germline, CDR1 is KGHSH, CDR2 LQKENI. The CDR3 runs 17 residues. Deletions cut 1 base from V and 0 bases from J, with 15 bases between. For the CDR3, the DNA is TGTGCCAGCTCACCACGGGGTGGGGCACGGATGAACACTGAAGCTTTCTTT. Encoded protein: CASSPRGGARMNTEAFF.

Only a few counts were recorded for this clone. CDR3 amino acids: CASSLGGVTYEQYF. The CDR3 DNA sequence: TGTGCCAGCAGCTTAGGTGGGGTGACCTACGAGCAGTACTTC. The gene calls are TRBV5-6 and TRBJ2-5; D remains ambiguous. The J call may be incorrect, as the DNA end agrees better with TRBJ2-7. The CDR3 contains 14 residues. The V gene's germline CDR1 is SGHDT and CDR2 YYEEEE.

This clone was observed a few times. The V and J genes are TRBV9 and TRBJ1-2; D is ambiguous. The CDR3 spans 12 residues. V lost 0 bases and J lost 5, with 5 bases in between. Germline V lookup: CDR1 SGDLS, CDR2 YYNGEE. The CDR3 DNA follows: TGTGCCAGCAGCGTAGCCCCATATGGCTACACCTTC. Protein product: CASSVAPYGYTF.

The chain uses TRBV6-1 and TRBJ2-6; D is undetermined. Looked up from germline, CDR1 is MNHNS and CDR2 is SASEGT. The CDR3 consists of 11 residues. V lost 5 bases, J lost 10 bases, and 6 bases lay in between. The DNA for the CDR3 is TGTGCCAGCAGTAGAAGAAACGTCCTGACTTTC. This sequence encodes CASSRRNVLTF.

The chain uses TRBV6-5 and TRBJ2-5, with D possibly TRBD1 on 5 matching bases. The V end was cut by 6 bases, the J end by 5 bases, with 19 bases between. CDR3 length: 15 amino acids. Germline V gene lookup returns CDR1 MNHEY and CDR2 SVGAGI. This CDR3 reads CASRPSVDSRETQYF. The CDR3 coding sequence is TGTGCCAGCAGACCCTCCGTAGACAGCAGGGAGACCCAGTACTTC.

The chain couples TRBV10-3 to TRBJ2-7; 10 bases fit TRBD2. Trimming cost V 10 bases and J 6 bases; bases outside gene matches: 9. The CDR3 loop spans 13 amino acids. The germline V gene has CDR1 ENHRY and CDR2 SYGVKD. CDR3 sequence reads: CATGLAVPSEQYF. The CDR3 coding sequence is TGTGCCACCGGACTAGCGGTACCCTCCGAGCAGTACTTC.

The chain couples TRBV19 to TRBJ2-5, with 9 bases aligning to TRBD2. V lost 3 bases and J lost 4; bases outside the gene matches: 9. The CDR3 totals 16 residues. Germline V gene lookup returns CDR1 LNHDA and CDR2 SQIVND (reference sequence). The CDR3, as DNA: TGTGCCAGTAGTATTCGGGGCGGGAGGGCCGGAGAGACCCAGTACTTC. Translating gives CASSIRGGRAGETQYF.

The chain combines TRBV11-3 with TRBJ2-3; D is perhaps TRBD2 (7 bases). CDR3 length: 13 amino acids. Trimming removed 10 bases at V and 6 bases at J, with 17 bases between. From germline, CDR1 is SGHNT and CDR2 YENEEA. CDR3 in DNA: TGTGCCACGAAGTACAGGGAGGGGGATACGCAGTATTTT. This gives the protein CATKYREGDTQYF. Supplemented by reference TRBV11-3 and TRBJ2-3, the full variable domain reads EAGVVQSPRYKIIEKKQPVAFWCNPISGHNTLYWYLQNLGQGPELLIRYENEEAVDDSQLPKDRFSAERLKGVDSTLKIQPAELGDSAVYLCATKYREGDTQYFGPGTRLTVL.

The chain carries TRBV28 and TRBJ1-2; D is possibly TRBD1 (6 bases). CDR1 MDHEN and CDR2 SYDVKM come from the germline V gene. CDR3 length: 12 residues. V was pared by 6 bases and J by 4 bases, with 9 bases between. The CDR3 region is CASSPGAYGYTF. CDR3 in DNA: TGTGCCAGCAGCCCAGGGGCCTATGGCTACACCTTC.

In DNA form, the CDR3 reads TGTGCCAGCAGCCAAGAATTGGTTGAGGGTCGTGAAAAACTGTTTTTT. The encoded protein is CASSQELVEGREKLFF. The V gene is TRBV4-2, the J gene TRBJ1-4; no definite D call. Trimming took off 0 bases at V and 7 bases at J, with 15 bases between the two ends. CDR3 length: 16 amino acids. Germline assignment: CDR1 LGHNA and CDR2 YNFKEQ.

The chain uses TRBV4-2 and TRBJ2-7, with 10 positions matching TRBD2. CDR1 is LGHNA, CDR2 YNFKEQ, per germline. The V gene end was trimmed by 0 bases and the J gene end by 6 bases; junction bases not matched to a gene: 5. This CDR3 is built from 15 residues. The CDR3 DNA reads as TGTGCCAGCAGCCAAGATACTAGCGGGATCTTCGAGCAGTACTTC. It specifies CASSQDTSGIFEQYF.

This clone appeared a single time. This chain links TRBV6-5 with TRBJ1-1; no clear D gene. This CDR3 contains 15 residues. The germline CDR1 and CDR2 sequences are MNHEY and SVGAGI. The germline V and J ends were trimmed by 3 bases and 1 base, with 12 bases remaining between them. CDR3 residues: CASSYLRAGNTEAFF. As DNA, the CDR3 is TGTGCCAGCAGTTATTTGAGGGCCGGGAACACTGAAGCTTTCTTT.

The chain recombines TRBV5-1 with TRBJ2-7, with 9 bases matching TRBD2. The CDR3 covers 15 residues. V was clipped by 4 bases and J by 0 bases; unmatched bases: 5. Germline V gene sequence: CDR1 SGHRS, CDR2 YFSETQ. The CDR3 spells CASSIGTSYSYEQYF. Written as DNA, the CDR3 is TGCGCCAGCAGCATAGGGACTAGCTACTCCTACGAGCAGTACTTC.

The chain couples TRBV5-1 to TRBJ1-1; D is uncertain. Germline V CDR1 and CDR2: SGHRS, YFSETQ. Trimming removed 0 bases from V and 1 base from J, with 4 bases in between. The CDR3 spans 13 residues. CDR3 DNA sequence: TGCGCCAGCAGCTTGGGCTGGAACACTGAAGCTTTCTTT. Translating it yields CASSLGWNTEAFF.

The chain employs TRBV30 and TRBJ1-2; unclear D gene. Germline CDR1 reads GTSNPN; CDR2 reads SVGIG (reference sequence). V was clipped by 1 base and J by 0 bases, with 9 bases between them. The CDR3 has 14 residues. CDR3 nucleotides: TGTGCCTGGAGTGCTTGGCAGACTAACTATGGCTACACCTTC. The encoded protein is CAWSAWQTNYGYTF.

The chain uses TRBV20-1 and TRBJ1-5, with 7 bases identical to TRBD1. The V gene's germline CDR1 is DFQATT and CDR2 SNEGSKA (reference sequence). The ends lost 5 bases at V and 15 bases at J; junction bases unmatched: 10. The CDR3 consists of 11 residues. As DNA, the CDR3 is TGCAGTGCTCCTCGACAGGGATTCTGGCATTTT. Protein: CSAPRQGFWHF.

This chain links TRBV7-9 with TRBJ2-3; 9 bases fit TRBD1. The V and J ends lost 5 bases and 2 bases, in that order; junction bases with no gene match: 8. The CDR3 is 16 residues long. Per the germline V gene, CDR1 is SEHNR and CDR2 is FQNEAQ (reference sequence). The CDR3: CASSLGQGSSTDTQYF. The CDR3 DNA reads as TGTGCCAGCAGCCTCGGACAGGGGTCTTCCACAGATACGCAGTATTTT.

This chain links TRBV2 with TRBJ1-1, with D hard to call. The germline V gene has CDR1 SNHLY and CDR2 FYNNEI. Trimming stripped 6 bases from V and 2 bases from J, with 16 bases between. The CDR3 sequence is 15 residues long. DNA of the CDR3: TGTGCCAGCAGCGCCCCTATCCTGAGCAACACTGAAGCTTTCTTT. Translation gives CASSAPILSNTEAFF.

Notes on this clone: Sequence at one end of the junction differs from germline and may be a read error. J is TRBJ2-5 and V is TRBV7-7, with D possibly TRBD2 on 6 matching bases. Germline V gene data show CDR1 as SSHAT and CDR2 as FNYEAQ (reference sequence). This CDR3 is built from 14 residues. The CDR3, as DNA: TGTGCTAGCAGCTTACGGGGGTTGGGGGAAACCCAGTACTTC. It is translated as CASSLRGLGETQYF.

The rearrangement links TRBV5-6 to TRBJ2-5, with 7 positions matching TRBD1. Germline CDR1 is SGHDT and CDR2 is YYEEEE. V lost 0 bases and J lost 3; bases outside the gene matches: 2. The CDR3 has 14 residues. CDR3 in amino acids: CASSLAGTEETQYF. For the CDR3, the DNA is TGTGCCAGCAGCTTGGCCGGGACAGAAGAGACCCAGTACTTC.

The chain carries TRBV11-3 and TRBJ2-2; 10 bases fit TRBD1. This CDR3 region has 14 residues. Germline V CDR1 and CDR2: SGHNT, YENEEA. V trimming: 5 bases; J trimming: 7 bases; junction bases outside the gene matches: 4. CDR3 protein: CASSDRGHVGELFF. As DNA, the CDR3 is TGTGCCAGCAGCGACAGGGGGCACGTCGGGGAGCTGTTTTTT.

The rearrangement links TRBV7-2 to TRBJ1-2; D gene ambiguous. The germline V gene has CDR1 SGHTA and CDR2 FQGNSA. V was cut by 1 base and J by 0 bases, with 6 bases left in between. The CDR3 is 14 amino acids. CDR3 nucleotides: TGTGCCAGCAGCTTAGGGAAAGCTAACTATGGCTACACCTTC. Translation gives CASSLGKANYGYTF.

CDR3 DNA sequence: TGCGCCAGCAGCCCAATGACTCTCACCGGGGAGCTGTTTTTT. This codes for CASSPMTLTGELFF. The rearrangement uses TRBV5-1 and TRBJ2-2; D remains unclear. Per the germline V gene, CDR1 is SGHRS and CDR2 is YFSETQ. CDR3 length: 14 residues. The V and J ends lost 4 bases and 4 bases respectively, with 11 bases between them. Looking up the rest from reference TRBV5-1 and TRBJ2-2 gives the full variable domain: KAGVTQTPRYLIKTRGQQVTLSCSPISGHRSVSWYQQTPGQGLQFLFEYFSETQRNKGNFPGRFSGRQFSNSRSEMNVSTLELGDSALYLCASSPMTLTGELFFGEGSRLTVL.

This chain links TRBV5-1 with TRBJ2-5; no clear D. CDR1 and CDR2 (germline): SGHRS, YFSETQ. CDR3 length: 14 amino acids. V lost 0 bases and J 3 bases, leaving 9 bases between the germline ends. The CDR3 sequence is CASSLGTAKETQYF. The CDR3, as DNA: TGCGCCAGCAGCTTGGGGACGGCAAAAGAGACCCAGTACTTC.

Here the CDR3 DNA reads TGTGCCAGCAGCTTAAGGCGAAGGGAGGGGGATACGCAGTATTTT. Its translation: CASSLRRREGDTQYF. V is TRBV7-6 and J is TRBJ2-3; 7 bases match TRBD2. This CDR3 has 15 amino acids. Losses at the gene ends were 2 bases for V and 6 bases for J; bases not matched to a gene: 8. Germline V gene sequence: CDR1 SGHVS, CDR2 FNYEAQ.